This T cell receptor (beta chain) was captured by sequencing in a study of T cells after yellow fever vaccination. Study-level information: The authors prepared low-cell-number fractions using SMART-Seq v4 Ultra Low Input. Broader study findings: Of the clonotypes, a small share occurred in both CD4 and CD8 compartments.

Template switching by 5'RACE produced TCR cDNA, adding a universal primer site and UMIs. TCRdb ran MiXCR on the 5' RACE reads and lists one entry per CDR3 protein. This sample has approximately 180,000 distinct CDR3 sequences, with approximately 6% found just once. To note about this clonotype: The antigen is unknown.

This CDR3 has 17 amino acids. The V and J ends lost 10 bases and 12 bases respectively, with 34 bases between them. Germline V gene sequence: CDR1 SGHAT, CDR2 FQNNGV. This sample comprised CD4+ T cells sorted from PBMCs, obtained on the day of the first yellow fever vaccination. The receptor comes from a man between 18 and 35 years old who received the YFV17D yellow fever vaccine. The V gene is TRBV11-2, the J gene TRBJ2-1; possibly TRBD1 or TRBD2 for D (7 bases each). CDR3 coding DNA: TGTGCCACCAGATTAGGGGACCTGGGCAGGGAGGGGGCTGGGCAGTTCTTC. This sequence encodes CATRLGDLGREGAGQFF.